The 19 T cell receptor beta chains below were found in one sample sequenced in a study of blood T cell repertoires in COVID-19. Profiled with immunoSEQ multiplex PCR; TCRdb holds only in-frame clones, not every one. The sample lists 90,000 to 130,000 clones, just over 70% occurring once. The sample taken for sequencing was peripheral blood. These receptors were taken from a woman aged 35 to 49 with acute or convalescent COVID-19.

This rearrangement joins TRBV14 to TRBJ2-5, with a weak D call TRBD2 (6 bases). The CDR3 extends over 16 amino acids. V was clipped by 3 bases and J by 0 bases, with 14 bases between them. Germline V gene sequence: CDR1 SGHDN, CDR2 FVKESK. CDR3: CASSQLMGGHQETQYF. The CDR3 DNA follows: TGTGCCAGCAGCCAGCTAATGGGGGGACACCAAGAGACCCAGTACTTC.

V usage is TRBV28 and J usage is TRBJ2-2; D remains unclear. Looked up from germline, CDR1 is MDHEN and CDR2 is SYDVKM. Trimming took off 3 bases at V and 1 base at J, with 6 bases between the two ends. The CDR3 has 14 amino acids. The CDR3 spells CASSFPGNTGELFF. The CDR3, as DNA: TGTGCCAGCAGTTTTCCAGGGAACACCGGGGAGCTGTTTTTT.

The genes are TRBV5-6 and TRBJ2-3; D call uncertain. Germline CDR1 SGHDT, CDR2 YYEEEE. The germline V and J ends were trimmed by 1 base and 5 bases, with 5 bases remaining between them. The CDR3 has 12 amino acids. CDR3 nucleotides: TGTGCCAGCAGCTTGTCGTTAGATACGCAGTATTTT. Translating it yields CASSLSLDTQYF.

The rearrangement uses TRBV10-3 and TRBJ1-3, with 9 bases aligning to TRBD1. From germline, CDR1 is ENHRY and CDR2 SYGVKD. The ends lost 10 bases at V and 0 bases at J; junction bases unmatched: 7. The CDR3 loop spans 15 amino acids. The CDR3 sequence is CATRQGDISGNTIYF. Here the CDR3 DNA reads TGTGCCACCAGACAGGGGGATATCTCTGGAAACACCATATATTTT.

V is TRBV28 and J is TRBJ1-1; 7 nucleotides agree with TRBD1. The germline CDR1 and CDR2 sequences are MDHEN and SYDVKM. Losses at the gene ends were 7 bases for V and 2 bases for J; bases not matched to a gene: 22. The CDR3 sequence is 19 residues long. The CDR3 here is CASIEPFGRSTGRNTEAFF. CDR3 DNA sequence: TGTGCCAGCATAGAACCTTTTGGGCGCTCGACAGGGAGAAACACTGAAGCTTTCTTT.

This clone was detected a few times. V usage is TRBV11-3 and J usage is TRBJ2-3, with 7 nucleotides matching TRBD1. Looked up from germline, CDR1 is SGHNT and CDR2 is YENEEA. V shed 4 bases and J 7 bases; nucleotides not matched to a gene: 8. This CDR3 contains 14 residues. The CDR3 coding sequence is TGTGCCAGCAGCTCTGGGACAGTCAGTAATACGCAGTATTTT. It is translated as CASSSGTVSNTQYF.

This chain joins TRBV4-1 and TRBJ2-1; 9 positions match TRBD2. CDR3 length equals 18 residues. Germline V CDR1 and CDR2: MGHRA, YSYEKL. J gave up 5 bases and V 0 bases, and 11 bases lay outside the gene matches. The CDR3 DNA reads TGCGCCAGCAGCCAAGAACCTATCAGGGCTAGCGGGGACAATGAGCAGTTCTTC. Translation: CASSQEPIRASGDNEQFF.

As concerns this clone: Other DNA sequences in the same sample also yield this CDR3. The V and J genes are TRBV30 and TRBJ2-7, with 8 bases aligning to TRBD1. The trim removed 5 bases at V and 5 bases at J, leaving 5 bases unmatched. The CDR3 extends over 12 amino acids. Germline CDR1 GTSNPN, CDR2 SVGIG (reference sequence). The CDR3, as DNA: TGTGCCTGGGGACAGGGAGGCCACGAGCAGTACTTC. It yields the protein CAWGQGGHEQYF.

This chain connects TRBV5-1 to TRBJ1-2, with TRBD1 matching 8 bases. Per germline, CDR1 SGHRS and CDR2 YFSETQ. This CDR3 spans 14 amino acids. The trim removed 2 bases at V and 8 bases at J, leaving 8 bases unmatched. CDR3 residues: CASSFSDRAGGYTF. CDR3 nucleotide sequence: TGCGCCAGCAGCTTCTCGGACAGGGCAGGAGGCTACACCTTC.

This chain links TRBV5-5 with TRBJ2-7; possible D gene TRBD2, 6 bases. This CDR3 region has 15 residues. Per germline, CDR1 SGHKS and CDR2 YYEKEE (reference sequence). Trimming shortened V by 4 bases and J by 0 bases, and 14 bases separated the two germline ends. Written as DNA, the CDR3 is TGTGCCAGCAGCCGGGCTGGGGGGAACTCCTACGAGCAGTACTTC. It translates to CASSRAGGNSYEQYF. Filled out from reference TRBV5-5 and TRBJ2-7, the complete variable domain reads DAGVTQSPTHLIKTRGQQVTLRCSPISGHKSVSWYQQVLGQGPQFIFQYYEKEERGRGNFPDRFSARQFPNYSSELNVNALLLGDSALYLCASSRAGGNSYEQYFGPGTRLTVT.

In its sample, this clone was seen a few times. The chain links TRBV30 to TRBJ1-1; TRBD1 is a possible D gene (6 bases). The CDR3 covers 15 residues. The germline gives CDR1 GTSNPN, CDR2 SVGIG (reference sequence). V lost 4 bases and J lost 4, with 19 bases in between. CDR3 residues: CAWTRPWTVITEAFF. The DNA for the CDR3 is TGTGCCTGGACCCGACCTTGGACAGTAATCACTGAAGCTTTCTTT.

The chain joins TRBV7-9 to TRBJ1-4; TRBD1 matches at 8 bases. Germline assignment: CDR1 SEHNR and CDR2 FQNEAQ (reference sequence). The CDR3 consists of 16 residues. The J segment lost 6 bases and the V segment lost 0 bases, leaving 6 bases of the junction unmatched. This chain's CDR3 is CASSLARAGGYEKLFF. DNA of the CDR3: TGTGCCAGCAGCTTAGCGCGGGCAGGGGGCTATGAAAAACTGTTTTTT. Together with reference TRBV7-9 and TRBJ1-4, the CDR3 gives the full variable domain: DTGVSQNPRHKITKRGQNVTFRCDPISEHNRLYWYRQTLGQGPEFLTYFQNEAQLEKSRLLSDRFSAERPKGSFSTLEIQRTEQGDSAMYLCASSLARAGGYEKLFFGSGTQLSVL.

The table lists this clone with a few counts. Other nucleotide sequences from this sample produce the same CDR3. This chain joins TRBV28 and TRBJ1-2; tentative D call: TRBD1 (5 bases). The CDR3 consists of 13 residues. Germline CDR1 MDHEN, CDR2 SYDVKM. Trimming pared 3 bases from V and 3 bases from J, leaving 8 bases between. The CDR3: CASSLGRDYGYTF. In DNA, the CDR3 is TGTGCCAGCAGTTTGGGGCGCGACTATGGCTACACCTTC.

The rearrangement links TRBV6-5 to TRBJ1-1, with D possibly matching TRBD1 (5 bases). Trimming removed 6 bases at V and 7 bases at J, with 21 bases between. This CDR3 is built from 15 residues. From germline, CDR1 is MNHEY and CDR2 SVGAGI. CDR3 sequence: CASRPTTGGGIEAFF. CDR3 sequence (DNA): TGTGCCAGCAGACCCACGACCGGGGGGGGGATTGAAGCTTTCTTT.

This rearrangement joins TRBV4-1 to TRBJ1-2; TRBD1 matches 7 bases. The CDR3 consists of 17 residues. V dropped 3 bases and J dropped 6; count of bases not matched to a gene: 16. Germline lookup yields CDR1 MGHRA and CDR2 YSYEKL. The CDR3 reads CASSQVTGYQLRDGYTF. As DNA, the CDR3 is TGCGCCAGCAGCCAGGTGACAGGGTACCAACTGAGGGATGGCTACACCTTC.

The chain uses TRBV6-2 or TRBV6-3 and TRBJ2-1, with 8 bases lining up with TRBD2. From germline, CDR1 is MNHEY and CDR2 SVGEGT. Unmatched junction bases numbered 5, after V lost 2 bases and J lost 2 bases. The CDR3 covers 16 residues. In DNA, the CDR3 is TGTGCCAGCAGTTACGGAGCGGGGGTCCCCTACAATGAGCAGTTCTTC. Its protein product is CASSYGAGVPYNEQFF.

The chain combines TRBV6-1 with TRBJ1-4; no firm D call. Germline V lookup: CDR1 MNHNS, CDR2 SASEGT. The CDR3 runs to 15 residues. Trimming took off 1 base at V and 8 bases at J, with 14 bases between the two ends. The CDR3 DNA sequence: TGTGCCAGCAGTGAAGGCTGGTTCGGAGACGAAAAACTGTTTTTT. The encoded protein is CASSEGWFGDEKLFF.

The chain joins TRBV5-1 to TRBJ2-5, with TRBD2 identical over 16 bases. Germline V gives CDR1 SGHRS, CDR2 YFSETQ. Trimming removed 5 bases from V and 4 bases from J; junction bases left unmatched: 8. The CDR3 has 17 residues. The DNA of the CDR3 is TGCGCCAGCAGTACCGGGACTAGCGGGGGGGCCGTAGAGACCCAGTACTTC. Its protein is CASSTGTSGGAVETQYF.

This chain connects TRBV19 to TRBJ2-4, with 7 bases that match TRBD1. Germline values: CDR1 LNHDA, CDR2 SQIVND (reference sequence). The CDR3 has 15 residues. V lost 5 bases and J lost 0; bases outside the gene matches: 4. CDR3 sequence reads: CASSLTGVAKNIQYF. The CDR3 nucleotides are TGTGCCAGTAGTCTCACAGGGGTAGCCAAAAACATTCAGTACTTC. Using reference TRBV19 and TRBJ2-4 for the parts outside the CDR3, the full variable domain is DGGITQSPKYLFRKEGQNVTLSCEQNLNHDAMYWYRQDPGQGLRLIYYSQIVNDFQKGDIAEGYSVSREKKESFPLTVTSAQKNPTAFYLCASSLTGVAKNIQYFGAGTRLSVL.